This T cell receptor beta chain is drawn from a study of breast tumors, draining lymph nodes, adjacent tissues. On this clonotype: As yet, its antigen is unknown.

This CDR3 comprises 15 residues. Germline CDR1 reads SGHRS; CDR2 reads YFSETQ. V lost 4 bases and J 1 base, leaving 14 bases between the germline ends. Study findings and constraints: Tumors had less TCR diversity than lymph nodes, more than nontumor tissue. Compared with basal-like, luminal-like tumors shared significantly more repertoire with nontumor tissue.

TCRdb reprocessed the multiplex PCR reads via MiXCR and lists one record per CDR3 protein. The sample yields 150,000 to 200,000 distinct CDR3 sequences, 30% to 35% seen once. The lymph nodes were axillary draining lymph nodes from breast cancer patients. The source is a female donor with breast cancer. Some clones in this sample may be carry-over from other donors' samples. V usage is TRBV5-1 and J usage is TRBJ1-1, with D possibly matching TRBD1 (6 bases). The sequencing sample was made of axillary lymph node tissue. The CDR3 spells CASSRQAGTNTEAFF. DNA for the CDR3: TGCGCCAGCAGCAGACAGGCGGGAACGAACACTGAAGCTTTCTTT. The variable domain in full, with the rest retrieved from reference TRBV5-1 and TRBJ1-1, is KAGVTQTPRYLIKTRGQQVTLSCSPISGHRSVSWYQQTPGQGLQFLFEYFSETQRNKGNFPGRFSGRQFSNSRSEMNVSTLELGDSALYLCASSRQAGTNTEAFFGQGTRLTVV.